These 16 T cell receptor beta chains were all obtained from the same sample, sequenced in a study of T cells in Graves' hyperthyroidism and ophthalmopathy (dated by TCRdb to between 2017 and 2020). Libraries were prepared through multiplex PCR. The run used an Illumina HiSeq 2000. TCR beta CDR3 regions were amplified from RNA transcripts. The TCR CDR3 was subjected to a first round of RT-PCR using the HTBI primer set and the Qiagen OneStep RT-PCR kit. TCRdb itself trimmed the public reads at Q25 with fastp, ran MiXCR and retained productive beta chains. For every CDR3 protein sequence, its rows merge into one entry that carries the most common genes and DNA. The sample yields approximately 710,000 distinct CDR3 sequences; roughly 17% were counted once. The ten biggest clones cover 15% to 18% of the sample. The specimen sequenced was blood. The receptor set was obtained from a man between 45 and 60 years old with Graves' hyperthyroidism.

The V and J genes are TRBV4-2 and TRBJ2-3; a weak D match, TRBD1 (5 bases). CDR3 length: 14 amino acids. Trimming took off 4 bases at V and 4 bases at J, with 12 bases between the two ends. In germline, CDR1 is LGHNA, CDR2 YNFKEQ. The CDR3 reads CASSLDLGADTQYF. The DNA for the CDR3 is TGTGCCAGCAGCCTAGACCTAGGGGCAGATACGCAGTATTTT.

There are many counts of this clonotype. The V and J genes are TRBV28 and TRBJ2-5, with D unresolved. V lost 5 bases and J 3 bases, leaving 19 bases between the germline ends. CDR3 size: 16 residues. Germline CDR1 is MDHEN and CDR2 is SYDVKM. The CDR3 region has the DNA TGTGCCAGCAGTATACCCTACAGTTTGGAGAAAGAGACCCAGTACTTC. Translated: CASSIPYSLEKETQYF.

J is TRBJ2-2 and V is TRBV9, with 9 bases matching TRBD2. This CDR3 has 16 residues. Germline loops: CDR1 SGDLS, CDR2 YYNGEE. The V segment lost 3 bases and the J segment 1 base; nucleotides outside the gene matches: 4. DNA for the CDR3: TGTGCCAGCAGCGCCCCACTAGCGGGGAACACCGGGGAGCTGTTTTTT. Amino acid sequence: CASSAPLAGNTGELFF.

This clonotype was observed at least ten times. The chain uses TRBV28 and TRBJ1-1; 7 nucleotides align to TRBD1. V shed 4 bases, J shed 6 bases, and the junction held 11 bases outside the gene matches. The germline gives CDR1 MDHEN, CDR2 SYDVKM. This CDR3 spans 15 amino acids. CDR3 in amino acids: CASSSPDRAVSEAFF. The CDR3 DNA is TGTGCCAGCAGTTCGCCTGACAGGGCGGTCTCTGAAGCTTTCTTT. Variable domain in full (rest from reference TRBV28 and TRBJ1-1): DVKVTQSSRYLVKRTGEKVFLECVQDMDHENMFWYRQDPGLGLRLIYFSYDVKMKEKGDIPEGYSVSREKKERFSLILESASTNQTSMYLCASSSPDRAVSEAFFGQGTRLTVV.

The V and J genes are TRBV15 and TRBJ2-3, with D uncertain. This CDR3 is built from 15 residues. The V gene's germline CDR1 is LNHNV and CDR2 YYDKDF (reference sequence). The V end lost 1 base, the J end lost 0 bases, and 8 bases lay between the germline ends. The CDR3 DNA follows: TGTGCCACCAGCAGAGTTCCCTCTAGCACAGATACGCAGTATTTT. It yields the protein CATSRVPSSTDTQYF.

This clonotype turned up a few times. The chain joins TRBV9 to TRBJ2-3; a possible D gene is TRBD2 (6 bases). CDR3 size: 15 residues. Germline V gene data show CDR1 as SGDLS and CDR2 as YYNGEE. V was cut by 3 bases and J by 4 bases, with 15 bases left in between. Here the CDR3 DNA reads TGTGCCAGCAGCGCAGCTAGCGAGGGGCCAGATACGCAGTATTTT. Its translation is CASSAASEGPDTQYF.

This rearrangement joins TRBV18 to TRBJ1-3; D gene ambiguous. Germline-derived CDR1 and CDR2 are KGHSH and LQKENI. The CDR3 sequence is 14 residues long. V dropped 2 bases and J dropped 0 bases, with 5 bases sitting between them. In DNA, the CDR3 is TGTGCCAGCTCACCAGCGGGCTCTGGAAACACCATATATTTT. Protein sequence: CASSPAGSGNTIYF.

This clonotype was observed a handful of times. The J gene is TRBJ2-3, the V gene TRBV29-1, with D maybe TRBD1 (6 bases). Germline CDR1 is SQVTM and CDR2 is ANQGSEA. Trimming left V 2 bases short and J 4 bases short, with 10 bases between. There are 13 residues in the CDR3. In nucleotides, the CDR3 is TGCAGCGTTGAATTTCAGGGGTCAGATACGCAGTATTTT. Translated, it gives CSVEFQGSDTQYF.

This clonotype showed up just a few times. The chain is built from TRBV15 and TRBJ1-2, with a weak D call TRBD1 (5 bases). This CDR3 comprises 15 residues. Trimming took off 0 bases at V and 0 bases at J, with 8 bases between the two ends. CDR1 and CDR2 (germline): LNHNV, YYDKDF (reference sequence). The chain's CDR3 is CATSRDRGSNYGYTF. The CDR3 bases are TGTGCCACCAGCAGAGATAGGGGATCTAACTATGGCTACACCTTC.

The V call is TRBV24-1, the J call TRBJ1-4; no firm D call. V lost 4 bases, J lost 4 bases, and 12 bases lay in between. The germline gives CDR1 KGHDR, CDR2 SFDVKD. This CDR3 is built from 15 residues. CDR3 DNA sequence: TGTGCCACCAGTGAAGGATACCAGAATAATGAAAAACTGTTTTTT. This encodes CATSEGYQNNEKLFF.

This chain joins TRBV7-9 and TRBJ2-7; D uncertain. The V gene's germline CDR1 is SEHNR and CDR2 FQNEAQ (reference sequence). The germline V and J ends were trimmed by 6 bases and 1 base, with 13 bases remaining between them. The CDR3 is 14 amino acids. The chain's CDR3 is CASSPRSASYEQYF. CDR3 DNA: TGTGCCAGCAGTCCTAGGTCGGCATCCTACGAGCAGTACTTC.

This clonotype turned up a few times. The junction does not match germline at one end; this may be a read error. This rearrangement joins TRBV20-1 to TRBJ2-3; 12 nucleotides agree with TRBD2. This CDR3 spans 14 amino acids. Germline V CDR1 and CDR2: DFQATT, SNEGSKA (reference sequence). CDR3 sequence: CSASTSGRTDTQYF. The CDR3 DNA reads TGCAGCGCTAGTACTAGCGGGAGGACAGATACGCAGTATTTT.

This clonotype occurred many times. V and J are TRBV7-9 and TRBJ2-5; 9 positions agree with TRBD1. Germline V gene sequence: CDR1 SEHNR, CDR2 FQNEAQ (reference sequence). The CDR3 loop spans 15 amino acids. Losses at the gene ends were 5 bases for V and 10 bases for J; bases not matched to a gene: 14. The CDR3 sequence: CASSPRDRVIQSQYF. The CDR3 nucleotides read TGTGCCAGCAGCCCCCGGGACAGGGTCATCCAAAGCCAGTACTTC.

The gene calls are TRBV4-1 and TRBJ1-5, with D unclear. V gave up 0 bases and J gave up 4 bases, with 13 bases separating them. The CDR3 runs 16 residues. Per germline, CDR1 MGHRA and CDR2 YSYEKL. The CDR3 DNA sequence: TGCGCCAGCAGCCAAGAGGCATTACTGCGTAATCAGCCCCAGCATTTT. Its translation is CASSQEALLRNQPQHF.

This clonotype occurred many times. This CDR3 is CASITGTVGGNYEQYF. CDR3 in DNA: TGTGCCAGTATAACAGGGACCGTAGGTGGGAACTACGAGCAGTACTTC. The chain couples TRBV28 to TRBJ2-7; D might be TRBD1 (6 bases). V lost 9 bases to trimming and J lost 3 bases, with 24 bases between them. The germline gives CDR1 MDHEN, CDR2 SYDVKM. This CDR3 region has 16 residues. Together with reference TRBV28 and TRBJ2-7, the CDR3 gives the full variable domain: DVKVTQSSRYLVKRTGEKVFLECVQDMDHENMFWYRQDPGLGLRLIYFSYDVKMKEKGDIPEGYSVSREKKERFSLILESASTNQTSMYLCASITGTVGGNYEQYFGPGTRLTVT.

As regards this clonotype: Possible read error: a much larger clone is one base away. V usage is TRBV28 and J usage is TRBJ1-2; D is unresolved. This CDR3 is 13 amino acids long. CDR1 and CDR2 (germline): MDHEN, SYDVKM. The CDR3 protein is CASSLNMNYGHTF. The CDR3 nucleotides read TGTGCCAGCAGTTTAAATATGAACTATGGCCACACCTTC.